The 10 T cell receptor beta chains below were found in one sample sequenced in a study of blood T cell repertoires in COVID-19. TCRdb's table, derived via immunoSEQ multiplex PCR, lists solely in-frame clones and lacks some. The sample holds some 130,000 clones, 90% seen once. Sequenced: peripheral blood. These TCRs come from a man aged 60 to 75 with COVID-19, enrolled during active disease.

The chain joins TRBV7-9 to TRBJ1-1; TRBD1 aligns across 7 bases. The CDR3 consists of 13 residues. The V and J ends lost 5 bases and 3 bases, in that order; junction bases with no gene match: 3. Germline CDR1 is SEHNR and CDR2 is FQNEAQ (reference sequence). CDR3: CASSAGTDTEAFF. In DNA, the CDR3 is TGTGCCAGCAGCGCCGGGACAGACACTGAAGCTTTCTTT.

The V call is TRBV11-3, the J call TRBJ2-7, with D perhaps TRBD1 (7 bases). The CDR3 has 17 residues. Trimming removed 5 bases at V and 1 base at J, with 21 bases between. From germline, CDR1 is SGHNT and CDR2 YENEEA. The CDR3 region is CASSQGEAGWRSYEQYF. CDR3 nucleotide sequence: TGTGCCAGCAGCCAGGGGGAGGCGGGATGGCGTTCCTACGAGCAGTACTTC.

The rearrangement links TRBV7-2 to TRBJ2-1, with a possible D match to TRBD2 (6 bases). Germline CDR1 and CDR2: SGHTA and FQGNSA. Trimming left V 4 bases short and J 7 bases short, with 17 bases between. There are 15 residues in the CDR3. The CDR3 protein is CASSSKVGTDNEQFF. The CDR3 region has the DNA TGTGCCAGCAGCTCAAAAGTGGGGACTGATAATGAGCAGTTCTTC.

The chain joins TRBV4-2 to TRBJ2-2; D is perhaps TRBD1 (8 bases). Trimming pared 4 bases from V and 1 base from J, leaving 19 bases between. CDR1 LGHNA and CDR2 YNFKEQ come from the germline V gene. This CDR3 has 18 amino acids. As DNA, the CDR3 is TGTGCCAGCAGCCGAAGATTGGGGGGGACAGGGAACACCGGGGAGCTGTTTTTT. It codes for CASSRRLGGTGNTGELFF.

The chain is built from TRBV10-3 and TRBJ1-1; D unresolved. The V gene's germline CDR1 is ENHRY and CDR2 SYGVKD. The CDR3 covers 12 residues. The V gene lost 7 bases and the J gene lost 3 bases, with 9 bases spanning the gap. The CDR3 spells CAITNSHTEAFF. DNA of the CDR3: TGTGCCATCACTAACAGCCACACTGAAGCTTTCTTT.

V gene TRBV5-1 combines with J gene TRBJ1-2, with 8 positions matching TRBD1. The trim removed 4 bases at V and 8 bases at J, leaving 7 bases unmatched. This CDR3 spans 13 amino acids. Germline V gene data show CDR1 as SGHRS and CDR2 as YFSETQ. Here the CDR3 DNA reads TGCGCCAGCAGCCTAGGACAGGGACAAGGCTACACCTTC. The encoded protein is CASSLGQGQGYTF. Drawing the rest from reference TRBV5-1 and TRBJ1-2, the complete variable domain is KAGVTQTPRYLIKTRGQQVTLSCSPISGHRSVSWYQQTPGQGLQFLFEYFSETQRNKGNFPGRFSGRQFSNSRSEMNVSTLELGDSALYLCASSLGQGQGYTFGSGTRLTVV.

The chain carries TRBV28 and TRBJ1-1; unclear D gene. Per germline, CDR1 MDHEN and CDR2 SYDVKM. V gave up 2 bases and J gave up 3 bases, with 4 bases separating them. This CDR3 contains 12 residues. The CDR3 is CASSLPDTEAFF. As DNA, the CDR3 is TGTGCCAGCAGTTTACCCGACACTGAAGCTTTCTTT.

The rearrangement uses TRBV10-3 and TRBJ2-1, with a tentative D call TRBD2 (7 bases). CDR1 and CDR2 from the germline V gene are ENHRY and SYGVKD. The CDR3 consists of 13 residues. V shed 7 bases and J shed 7 bases, with 14 bases lying between them. The CDR3 sequence is CAITSGGGNEQFF. The DNA of the CDR3 is TGTGCCATCACTAGCGGAGGGGGTAATGAGCAGTTCTTC.

The chain uses TRBV10-1 and TRBJ1-1; D possibly corresponds to TRBD1 (5 bases). Per germline, CDR1 WNHNN and CDR2 SYGVQD (reference sequence). This CDR3 has 15 amino acids. V lost 0 bases to trimming and J lost 3 bases, with 11 bases between them. Here the CDR3 reads CASSESFQGHTEAFF. The CDR3 coding sequence is TGCGCCAGCAGTGAGTCTTTCCAGGGCCACACTGAAGCTTTCTTT.

This clone has only one observation. V usage is TRBV4-3 and J usage is TRBJ1-3; D might be TRBD1 (6 bases). Germline CDR1 LGHNA, CDR2 YSLEER. CDR3 size: 14 residues. The V gene lost 0 bases and the J gene lost 7 bases, with 10 bases spanning the gap. The CDR3 nucleotides are TGCGCCAGCAGCCAAGATGGAACAGGGAACACCATATATTTT. Encoded protein: CASSQDGTGNTIYF.